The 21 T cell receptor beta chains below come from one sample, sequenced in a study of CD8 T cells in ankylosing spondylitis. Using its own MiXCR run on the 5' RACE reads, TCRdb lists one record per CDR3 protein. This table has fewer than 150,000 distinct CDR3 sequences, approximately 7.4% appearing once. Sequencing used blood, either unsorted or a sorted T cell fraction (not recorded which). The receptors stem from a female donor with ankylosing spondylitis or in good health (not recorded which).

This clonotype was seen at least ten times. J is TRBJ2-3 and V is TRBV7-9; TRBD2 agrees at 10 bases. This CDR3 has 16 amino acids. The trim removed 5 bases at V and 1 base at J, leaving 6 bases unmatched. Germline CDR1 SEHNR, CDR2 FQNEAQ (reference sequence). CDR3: CASSPWTSGRTDTQYF. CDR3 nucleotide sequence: TGTGCCAGCAGCCCCTGGACTAGCGGCCGCACAGATACGCAGTATTTT.

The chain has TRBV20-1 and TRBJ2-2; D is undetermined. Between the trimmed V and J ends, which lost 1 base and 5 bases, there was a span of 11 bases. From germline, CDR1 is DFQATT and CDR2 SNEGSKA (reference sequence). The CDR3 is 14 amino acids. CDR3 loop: CSARAHAKTGELFF. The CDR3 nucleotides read TGCAGTGCTAGAGCCCACGCAAAGACCGGGGAGCTGTTTTTT.

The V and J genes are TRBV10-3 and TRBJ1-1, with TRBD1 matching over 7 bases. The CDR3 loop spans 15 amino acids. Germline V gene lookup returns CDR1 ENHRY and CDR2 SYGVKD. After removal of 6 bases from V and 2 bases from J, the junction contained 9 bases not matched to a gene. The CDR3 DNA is TGTGCCATCAGGACGTCGGGACAGAAAAACACTGAAGCTTTCTTT. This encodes CAIRTSGQKNTEAFF.

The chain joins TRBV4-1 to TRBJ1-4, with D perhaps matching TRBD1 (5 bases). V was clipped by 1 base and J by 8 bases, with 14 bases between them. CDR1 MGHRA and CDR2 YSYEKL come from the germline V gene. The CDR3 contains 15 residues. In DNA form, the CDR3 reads TGCGCCAGCAGCCAAGGCAGAGGGGTGGGGGAAAAACTGTTTTTT. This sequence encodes CASSQGRGVGEKLFF.

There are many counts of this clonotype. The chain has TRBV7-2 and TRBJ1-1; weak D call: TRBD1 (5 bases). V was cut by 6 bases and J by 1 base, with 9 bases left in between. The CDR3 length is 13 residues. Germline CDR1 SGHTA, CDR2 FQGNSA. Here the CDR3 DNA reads TGTGCCAGCAGATATACAGGGAACACTGAAGCTTTCTTT. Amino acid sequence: CASRYTGNTEAFF.

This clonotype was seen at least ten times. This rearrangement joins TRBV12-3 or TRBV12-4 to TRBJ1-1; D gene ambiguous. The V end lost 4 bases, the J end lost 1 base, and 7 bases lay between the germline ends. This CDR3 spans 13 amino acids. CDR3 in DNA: TGTGCCAGCAGTTCGACGGAGAACACTGAAGCTTTCTTT. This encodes CASSSTENTEAFF.

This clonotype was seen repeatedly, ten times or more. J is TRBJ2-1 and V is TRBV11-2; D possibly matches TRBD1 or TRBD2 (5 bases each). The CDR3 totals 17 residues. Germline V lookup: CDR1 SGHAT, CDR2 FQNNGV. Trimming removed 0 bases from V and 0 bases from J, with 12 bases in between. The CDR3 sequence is CASSLDDGTVSYNEQFF. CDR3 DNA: TGTGCCAGCAGCTTAGACGACGGGACCGTCTCCTACAATGAGCAGTTCTTC.

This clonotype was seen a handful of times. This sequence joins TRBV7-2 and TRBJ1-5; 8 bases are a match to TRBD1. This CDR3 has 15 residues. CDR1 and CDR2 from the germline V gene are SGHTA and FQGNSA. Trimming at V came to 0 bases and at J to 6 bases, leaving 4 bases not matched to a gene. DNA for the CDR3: TGTGCCAGCAGCTTAGCGGCAGGGGGCGTTCAGCCCCAGCATTTT. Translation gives CASSLAAGGVQPQHF.

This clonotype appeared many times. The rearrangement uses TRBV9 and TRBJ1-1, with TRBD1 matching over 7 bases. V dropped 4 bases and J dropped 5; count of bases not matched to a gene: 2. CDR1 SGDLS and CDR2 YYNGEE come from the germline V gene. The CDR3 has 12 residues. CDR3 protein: CASSPQGTEAFF. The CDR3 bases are TGTGCCAGCAGCCCACAGGGGACTGAAGCTTTCTTT. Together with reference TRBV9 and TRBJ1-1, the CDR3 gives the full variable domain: DSGVTQTPKHLITATGQRVTLRCSPRSGDLSVYWYQQSLDQGLQFLIQYYNGEERAKGNILERFSAQQFPDLHSELNLSSLELGDSALYFCASSPQGTEAFFGQGTRLTVV.

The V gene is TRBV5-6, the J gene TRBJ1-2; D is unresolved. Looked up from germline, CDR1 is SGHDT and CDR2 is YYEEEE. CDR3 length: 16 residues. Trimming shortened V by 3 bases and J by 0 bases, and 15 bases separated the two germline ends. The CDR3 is CASSSLGGSSNYGYTF. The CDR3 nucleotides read TGTGCCAGCAGCTCCCTGGGCGGATCTTCTAACTATGGCTACACCTTC.

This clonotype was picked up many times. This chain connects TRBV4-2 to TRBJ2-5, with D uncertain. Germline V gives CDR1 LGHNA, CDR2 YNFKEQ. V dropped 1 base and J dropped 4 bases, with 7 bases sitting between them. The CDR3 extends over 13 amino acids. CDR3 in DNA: TGTGCCAGCAGCCAAGTGTCGACAGAGACCCAGTACTTC. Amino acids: CASSQVSTETQYF.

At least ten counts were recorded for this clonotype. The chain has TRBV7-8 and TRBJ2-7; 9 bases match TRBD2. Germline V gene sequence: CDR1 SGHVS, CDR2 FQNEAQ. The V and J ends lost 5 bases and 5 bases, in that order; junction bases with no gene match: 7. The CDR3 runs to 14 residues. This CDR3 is CASSPRGGANEQYF. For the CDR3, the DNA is TGTGCCAGCAGCCCGCGGGGGGGGGCCAACGAGCAGTACTTC.

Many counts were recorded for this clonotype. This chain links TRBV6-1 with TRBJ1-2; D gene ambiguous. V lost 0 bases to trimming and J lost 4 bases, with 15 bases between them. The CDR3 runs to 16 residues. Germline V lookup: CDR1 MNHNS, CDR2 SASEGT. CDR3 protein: CASSEARWPPLYGYTF. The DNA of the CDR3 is TGTGCCAGCAGTGAAGCGCGATGGCCACCGCTCTATGGCTACACCTTC.

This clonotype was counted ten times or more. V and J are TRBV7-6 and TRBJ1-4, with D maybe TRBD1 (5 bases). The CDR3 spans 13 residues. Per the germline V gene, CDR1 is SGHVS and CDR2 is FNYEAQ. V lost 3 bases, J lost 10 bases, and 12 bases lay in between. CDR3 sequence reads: CASSFHTGLKLFF. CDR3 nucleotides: TGTGCCAGCAGCTTTCACACAGGCCTAAAACTGTTTTTT.

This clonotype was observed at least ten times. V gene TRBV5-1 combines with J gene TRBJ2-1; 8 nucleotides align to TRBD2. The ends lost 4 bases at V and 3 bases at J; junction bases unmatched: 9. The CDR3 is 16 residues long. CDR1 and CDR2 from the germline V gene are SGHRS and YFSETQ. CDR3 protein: CASSPLSGMIYNEQFF. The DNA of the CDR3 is TGCGCCAGCAGCCCGCTTAGCGGGATGATCTACAATGAGCAGTTCTTC.

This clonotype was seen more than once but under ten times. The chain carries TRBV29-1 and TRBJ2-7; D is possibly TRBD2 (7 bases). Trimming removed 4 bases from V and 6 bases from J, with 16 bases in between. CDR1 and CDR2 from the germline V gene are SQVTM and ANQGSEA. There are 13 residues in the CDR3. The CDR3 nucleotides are TGCAGCGTTGTAGGGGGGGCTTACCTCGAGCAGTACTTC. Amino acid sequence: CSVVGGAYLEQYF.

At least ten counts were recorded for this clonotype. The CDR3 nucleotides read TGTGCCAGCAGAGGGGTCGGGAACACTGAAGCTTTCTTT. Its protein product is CASRGVGNTEAFF. This chain connects TRBV3-1 to TRBJ1-1, with D maybe TRBD1 (5 bases). Trimming took off 6 bases at V and 1 base at J, with 9 bases between the two ends. This CDR3 comprises 13 residues. The germline gives CDR1 LGHDT, CDR2 YNNKEL (reference sequence).

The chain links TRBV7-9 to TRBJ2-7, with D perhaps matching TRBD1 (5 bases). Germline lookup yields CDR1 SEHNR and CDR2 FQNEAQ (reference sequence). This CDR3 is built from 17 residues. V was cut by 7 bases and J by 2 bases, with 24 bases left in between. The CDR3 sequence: CASIPGGQGSYTYEQYF. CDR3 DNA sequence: TGTGCCAGCATCCCCGGCGGTCAGGGTTCCTATACCTACGAGCAGTACTTC.

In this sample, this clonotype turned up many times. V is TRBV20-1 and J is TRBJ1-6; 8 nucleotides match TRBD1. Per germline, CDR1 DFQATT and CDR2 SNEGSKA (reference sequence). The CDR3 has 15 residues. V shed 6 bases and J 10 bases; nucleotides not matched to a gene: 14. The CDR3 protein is CSAERQGAIGSPLHF. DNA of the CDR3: TGCAGTGCCGAAAGGCAGGGGGCAATTGGATCACCCCTCCACTTT.

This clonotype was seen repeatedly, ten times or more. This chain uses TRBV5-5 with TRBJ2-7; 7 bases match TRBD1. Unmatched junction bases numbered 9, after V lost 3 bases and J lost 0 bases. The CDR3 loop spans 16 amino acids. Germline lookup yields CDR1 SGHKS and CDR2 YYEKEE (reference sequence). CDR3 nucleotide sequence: TGTGCCAGCAGCTGGGACAGTAACACAGCCTCCTACGAGCAGTACTTC. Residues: CASSWDSNTASYEQYF.

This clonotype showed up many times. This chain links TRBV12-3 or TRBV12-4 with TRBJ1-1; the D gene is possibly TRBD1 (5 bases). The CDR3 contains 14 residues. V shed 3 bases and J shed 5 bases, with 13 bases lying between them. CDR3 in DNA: TGTGCCAGCAGTTTGGGGCCAGCCTTGACTGAAGCTTTCTTT. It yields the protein CASSLGPALTEAFF.